This T cell receptor (beta chain) emerged from a study of shared clonotypes between healthy human individuals. Adult donors, all healthy and HIV-negative, had no recent acute infections or vaccinations. Libraries were prepared by immunoSEQ multiplex PCR; TCRdb keeps only in-frame clonotypes and omits some of them. The data contain approximately 640,000 clones, roughly 87% of them singletons. This receptor was obtained from a young man in good health. Some clones in this sample may be carry-over from other donors' samples. Sequencing was done on a sample of memory CD8+ T cells from PBMCs. Subset of the sample: CD45RO+ cells pooled with CCR7-negative TemRA cells.

The CDR3 nucleotides are TGTGCCAGCAGTTTAGACACAGTGGCCTACGAGCAGTACTTC. Translated: CASSLDTVAYEQYF. The chain carries TRBV27 and TRBJ2-7; D not certain. The CDR3 runs 14 residues. Between the trimmed V and J ends, which lost 2 bases and 2 bases, there was a span of 10 bases. Germline CDR1 is MNHEY and CDR2 is SMNVEV (reference sequence).